Reported below is one TCR beta chain. Its antigen is unidentified. V shed 1 base and J shed 3 bases, with 6 bases lying between them. Germline CDR1 SGHTA, CDR2 FQGNSA. This CDR3 has 13 amino acids. The data derive from a study of CD8 T cells in Susac syndrome. Findings and limits, study-wide: The study recognized that its TCR sequencing and HLA analysis covered a relatively small number of individuals.

Random hexamers served to reverse transcribe roughly 0.5 to 1 ug RNA. The CDR3 of TCR beta was amplified by immunoSEQ multiplex PCR across 54 Vbeta and 13 Jbeta. Via MiXCR, TCRdb re-called the immunoSEQ multiplex PCR reads, giving one row per CDR3 protein. The repertoire consists of around 280,000 distinct CDR3 sequences, with roughly 94% occurring once and the leading ten covering 0.06% to 0.075%. The multiple sclerosis control group consisted of treatment-naive patients whose relapsing-remitting disease, which was either stable or active, fulfilled revised McDonald criteria. TEMRA cells were FACS-enriched, and CD8+ and CD4+ T cells were isolated negatively.

The clonotype comes from a human donor with multiple sclerosis. J is TRBJ1-1 and V is TRBV7-2; D is ambiguous. The sample comprised CD4+ T cells from PBMCs. CDR3 nucleotide sequence: TGTGCCAGCAGCTTAGATAAGTACACTGAAGCTTTCTTT. This encodes CASSLDKYTEAFF.